What follows are 24 T cell receptor beta chains derived from one specimen sequenced in a study of cytomegalovirus exposure and HLA in healthy donors. Researchers ran the PCR with 60 Vbeta and 13 Jbeta primers. Assay used: immunoSEQ multiplex PCR; TCRdb lists only in-frame clones, some missing. The sample lists 90,000 to 100,000 clones, about 81% occurring once. The sequenced sample was PBMCs. All receptors derive from a man aged 35 to 55 in good health and CMV-seronegative.

This chain links TRBV29-1 with TRBJ2-1, with D maybe TRBD2 (5 bases). Deletions cut 7 bases from V and 8 bases from J, with 15 bases between. This CDR3 is 12 amino acids long. Germline V gives CDR1 SQVTM, CDR2 ANQGSEA. CDR3 in amino acids: CSAQRTFDEQFF. In DNA, the CDR3 is TGCAGCGCCCAGCGGACTTTTGATGAGCAGTTCTTC.

This clone was seen just once. The rearrangement joins TRBV7-9 to TRBJ2-2, with a weak D call TRBD1 (6 bases). V was cut by 5 bases and J by 3 bases, with 25 bases left in between. The CDR3 is 19 amino acids. Germline loops: CDR1 SEHNR, CDR2 FQNEAQ (reference sequence). The CDR3 coding sequence is TGTGCCAGCAGCACCACTTGGGGCCGAGACGGACAGTACACCGGGGAGCTGTTTTTT. Translating gives CASSTTWGRDGQYTGELFF.

The chain links TRBV10-3 to TRBJ2-7; TRBD1 aligns across 8 bases. This CDR3 contains 16 residues. J lost 1 base, V lost 6 bases, and 11 bases had no gene match. CDR1 and CDR2 from the germline V gene are ENHRY and SYGVKD. CDR3 in DNA: TGTGCCATCAGGGGGACAGGAGGGGCCCGTTCCTACGAGCAGTACTTC. Translation: CAIRGTGGARSYEQYF.

This clone was found once. The DNA of the CDR3 is TGTGCCAGCTCACAACAGGGAGTTGGTAACTCACCCCTCCACTTT. Translation gives CASSQQGVGNSPLHF. This chain joins TRBV18 and TRBJ1-6; maybe TRBD1 (6 bases). V shed 4 bases and J shed 10 bases, with 17 bases lying between them. The CDR3 is made up of 15 amino acids. The V gene's germline CDR1 is KGHSH and CDR2 LQKENI.

The chain couples TRBV28 to TRBJ1-1; D ambiguous. The V gene's germline CDR1 is MDHEN and CDR2 SYDVKM. The CDR3 totals 14 residues. V was clipped by 8 bases and J by 3 bases, with 16 bases between them. The CDR3 reads CASAASLGYTEAFF. The DNA of the CDR3 is TGTGCCAGCGCAGCCTCCCTCGGGTACACTGAAGCTTTCTTT.

CDR3 sequence: CASRTNRGGVRGELFF. The CDR3 bases are TGTGCCAGCAGAACAAACCGCGGGGGGGTCAGAGGGGAGCTGTTTTTT. V is TRBV2 and J is TRBJ2-2; 9 bases match TRBD2. The V segment lost 6 bases and the J segment 8 bases; nucleotides outside the gene matches: 13. Germline loops: CDR1 SNHLY, CDR2 FYNNEI. CDR3 length: 16 amino acids.

The chain uses TRBV2 and TRBJ1-3; 8 bases line up with TRBD1. V trimming: 11 bases; J trimming: 3 bases; junction bases outside the gene matches: 15. This CDR3 is built from 16 residues. CDR1 and CDR2 (germline): SNHLY, FYNNEI. The CDR3 loop is CAVLLFQGADGNTIYF. Here the CDR3 DNA reads TGTGCCGTACTCCTCTTCCAGGGGGCGGATGGAAACACCATATATTTT.

The chain joins TRBV25-1 to TRBJ2-2, with 7 bases matching TRBD1. Per germline, CDR1 MGHDK and CDR2 SYGVNS. The junction had 9 bases not matched to a gene; V was cut back by 4 bases and J by 4 bases. CDR3 length: 16 amino acids. For the CDR3, the DNA is TGTGCCAGCAGTGGAACCGACAGGGCTCCCACCGGGGAGCTGTTTTTT. It codes for CASSGTDRAPTGELFF.

This chain links TRBV2 with TRBJ1-6, with 9 bases matching TRBD1. V gave up 5 bases and J gave up 9 bases; unmatched junction bases: 5. There are 14 residues in the CDR3. The germline V gene has CDR1 SNHLY and CDR2 FYNNEI. CDR3 residues: CASSTRDRASPLHF. DNA of the CDR3: TGTGCCAGCAGTACCCGGGACAGGGCTTCACCCCTCCACTTT.

The chain joins TRBV28 to TRBJ2-7; D is perhaps TRBD2 (5 bases). Germline CDR1 MDHEN, CDR2 SYDVKM. With 7 bases removed from V and 4 bases from J, the gap between germline ends came to 8 bases. The CDR3 has 11 residues. This CDR3 reads CASTPGYEQYF. As DNA, the CDR3 is TGTGCCAGCACCCCGGGGTACGAGCAGTACTTC.

The gene calls are TRBV5-1 and TRBJ2-7; weak D call: TRBD1 (5 bases). Germline CDR1 and CDR2: SGHRS and YFSETQ. The germline V and J ends were trimmed by 8 bases and 2 bases, with 14 bases remaining between them. CDR3 length equals 13 residues. The CDR3 sequence: CASAESGTYEQYF. The CDR3 nucleotides read TGCGCCAGTGCTGAATCAGGGACCTACGAGCAGTACTTC.

The chain joins TRBV7-2 to TRBJ2-1, with 9 bases matching TRBD1. V was pared by 1 base and J by 4 bases, with 5 bases of the junction left unmatched. CDR3 length equals 16 residues. Per the germline V gene, CDR1 is SGHTA and CDR2 is FQGNSA. CDR3 in amino acids: CASSLDGTGSYNEQFF. Written as DNA, the CDR3 is TGTGCCAGCAGCTTAGATGGGACAGGGTCTTACAATGAGCAGTTCTTC. Drawing the rest from reference TRBV7-2 and TRBJ2-1, the complete variable domain is GAGVSQSPSNKVTEKGKDVELRCDPISGHTALYWYRQSLGQGLEFLIYFQGNSAPDKSGLPSDRFSAERTGGSVSTLTIQRTQQEDSAVYLCASSLDGTGSYNEQFFGPGTRLTVL.

This clone was seen more than once but under ten times. The chain carries TRBV6-5 and TRBJ2-2; 8 bases are shared with TRBD2. CDR3 length: 16 residues. CDR1 is MNHEY and CDR2 is SVGAGI in the germline V gene. V lost 3 bases to trimming and J lost 2 bases; unmatched junction nucleotides: 5. CDR3 in amino acids: CASSYYAGGNTGELFF. The CDR3 nucleotides are TGTGCCAGCAGTTATTATGCGGGGGGCAACACCGGGGAGCTGTTTTTT.

The chain employs TRBV30 and TRBJ1-4; D is perhaps TRBD1 (5 bases). V was clipped by 3 bases and J by 2 bases, with 10 bases between them. The CDR3 extends over 14 amino acids. Germline V gives CDR1 GTSNPN, CDR2 SVGIG (reference sequence). The CDR3 region is CAWRGAATNEKLFF. Written as DNA, the CDR3 is TGTGCCTGGAGAGGGGCCGCCACTAATGAAAAACTGTTTTTT.

The chain is built from TRBV6-1 and TRBJ1-2, with D perhaps TRBD1 (5 bases). V lost 0 bases and J 8 bases, leaving 16 bases between the germline ends. The germline CDR1 and CDR2 sequences are MNHNS and SASEGT. The CDR3 is 15 amino acids. The CDR3 here is CASSEAWNRMGGYTF. The CDR3 DNA reads as TGTGCCAGCAGTGAAGCTTGGAACAGGATGGGAGGCTACACCTTC.

The rearrangement uses TRBV29-1 and TRBJ1-2; 10 bases are a match to TRBD1. CDR3 length: 12 residues. V gave up 1 base and J gave up 8 bases; unmatched junction bases: 1. Germline V CDR1 and CDR2: SQVTM, ANQGSEA. Here the CDR3 DNA reads TGCAGCGTTGAAGTGACAGGGGGCGGCTACACCTTC. Amino acid sequence: CSVEVTGGGYTF.

The chain employs TRBV4-3 and TRBJ1-1; 8 bases line up with TRBD1. The germline gives CDR1 LGHNA, CDR2 YSLEER. The ends lost 1 base at V and 7 bases at J; junction bases unmatched: 5. The length of the CDR3 is 14 residues. CDR3 sequence reads: CASSQGRTGIEAFF. CDR3 DNA sequence: TGCGCCAGCAGCCAAGGTCGGACAGGGATTGAAGCTTTCTTT.

This clone was counted only a few times. The gene calls are TRBV19 and TRBJ2-1, with TRBD2 matching 7 bases. J lost 3 bases, V lost 6 bases, and 5 bases had no gene match. Germline CDR1 reads LNHDA; CDR2 reads SQIVND (reference sequence). CDR3 length: 14 amino acids. CDR3 sequence (DNA): TGTGCCAGTAGACGGCGGGACTACTACAATGAGCAGTTCTTC. Translation gives CASRRRDYYNEQFF. The full variable domain, rest sourced from reference TRBV19 and TRBJ2-1, is DGGITQSPKYLFRKEGQNVTLSCEQNLNHDAMYWYRQDPGQGLRLIYYSQIVNDFQKGDIAEGYSVSREKKESFPLTVTSAQKNPTAFYLCASRRRDYYNEQFFGPGTRLTVL.

The chain carries TRBV10-2 and TRBJ2-7; D is undetermined. In germline, CDR1 is WSHSY, CDR2 SAAADI. The CDR3 extends over 14 amino acids. V shed 4 bases and J shed 1 base, with 11 bases lying between them. The CDR3 loop is CASSAGQPSYEQYF. The CDR3 DNA is TGCGCCAGCAGTGCTGGGCAACCGTCCTACGAGCAGTACTTC.

The chain couples TRBV15 to TRBJ1-4, with D tentatively TRBD1 (5 bases). This CDR3 is 17 amino acids long. Trimming cost V 1 base and J 0 bases, with 12 bases left between them. The germline gives CDR1 LNHNV, CDR2 YYDKDF (reference sequence). CDR3 protein: CATSRVGGPATNEKLFF. The CDR3, as DNA: TGTGCCACCAGCAGAGTGGGGGGACCTGCAACTAATGAAAAACTGTTTTTT.

This rearrangement joins TRBV5-5 to TRBJ1-2; 8 bases line up with TRBD1. The CDR3 contains 13 residues. CDR1 is SGHKS, CDR2 YYEKEE, per germline (reference sequence). V lost 3 bases and J lost 8; bases outside the gene matches: 6. For the CDR3, the DNA is TGTGCCAGCAGCTCCTGGACAGGGTCGGGCTACACCTTC. Protein sequence: CASSSWTGSGYTF. The full variable domain, completed using reference TRBV5-5 and TRBJ1-2, is DAGVTQSPTHLIKTRGQQVTLRCSPISGHKSVSWYQQVLGQGPQFIFQYYEKEERGRGNFPDRFSARQFPNYSSELNVNALLLGDSALYLCASSSWTGSGYTFGSGTRLTVV.

V and J are TRBV30 and TRBJ1-1; tentative D call: TRBD1 (5 bases). Germline CDR1 GTSNPN, CDR2 SVGIG (reference sequence). CDR3 length: 13 amino acids. Trimming cost V 0 bases and J 1 base, with 6 bases left between them. The CDR3 DNA is TGTGCCTGGAGTGTCAGGGAGAACACTGAAGCTTTCTTT. Translation gives CAWSVRENTEAFF.

The genes are TRBV7-9 and TRBJ2-2; 7 nucleotides align to TRBD2. CDR3 size: 17 residues. CDR1 and CDR2 (germline): SEHNR, FQNEAQ (reference sequence). With V trimmed by 4 bases and J by 1 base, 9 bases remained unmatched. The CDR3 region has the DNA TGTGCCAGCAGCTACCTAATACCTAGCGGGAACACCGGGGAGCTGTTTTTT. Residues: CASSYLIPSGNTGELFF.

The genes are TRBV6-1 and TRBJ2-5, with D possibly matching TRBD2 (6 bases). V lost 2 bases to trimming and J lost 1 base, with 20 bases between them. The CDR3 is made up of 18 amino acids. CDR1 is MNHNS, CDR2 SASEGT, per germline. The CDR3 DNA sequence: TGTGCCAGCAGTGAAATTCCAGCGGGCCCCCCACTCCAAGAGACCCAGTACTTC. It yields the protein CASSEIPAGPPLQETQYF.